This record concerns one T cell receptor beta chain sequence. These data belong to a study of T cells expressing NK-cell markers. The CDR3 totals 14 residues. Looked up from germline, CDR1 is SEHNR and CDR2 is FQNEAQ (reference sequence). Following a re-call of the 5' RACE reads, TCRdb has one entry per CDR3 protein and lacks DNA. Its table lists 350,000 to 450,000 distinct CDR3 sequences. The sequencing input was blood T cells: a sorted CD56 or NKG2C T cell subset, CD4+ or CD8+ T cells, or bulk PBMC T cells (not recorded which). This TCR came from a man aged 18-69 years in good health. The rearrangement uses TRBV7-9 and TRBJ2-2; without DNA, the TCRdb call of TRBD1 cannot be checked. The CDR3 protein is CASSQQGSTGELFF. The whole variable domain, remainder taken from reference TRBV7-9 and TRBJ2-2, is DTGVSQNPRHKITKRGQNVTFRCDPISEHNRLYWYRQTLGQGPEFLTYFQNEAQLEKSRLLSDRFSAERPKGSFSTLEIQRTEQGDSAMYLCASSQQGSTGELFFGEGSRLTVL.